This TCR beta chain was identified in a study of shared clonotypes between healthy human individuals. This CDR3 region has 13 residues. V lost 2 bases and J lost 3, with 8 bases in between. CDR1 and CDR2 (germline): SGHVS, FQNEAQ. Repertoires were generated with immunoSEQ multiplex PCR, while TCRdb's copy carries only in-frame clones and drops some. The profile shows roughly 660,000 clones, 90% of them singletons. The specimen was memory CD8+ T cells from PBMCs. Subset described: CD45RO+ cells pooled with CCR7-negative TemRA cells. The chain recombines TRBV7-8 with TRBJ2-7; D is uncertain. The sequence came from a man aged 18 to 30 in good health. Some clones in this sample may be carry-over from other donors' samples. CDR3 residues: CASSLMGSYEQYF. CDR3 nucleotides: TGTGCCAGCAGCTTAATGGGTAGCTACGAGCAGTACTTC. Full variable domain (rest looked up from reference TRBV7-8 and TRBJ2-7): GAGVSQSPRYKVAKRGQDVALRCDPISGHVSLFWYQQALGQGPEFLTYFQNEAQLDKSGLPSDRFFAERPEGSVSTLKIQRTQQEDSAVYLCASSLMGSYEQYFGPGTRLTVT.